Shown below are 21 T cell receptor beta chains from a single sample sequenced in a study of graft-versus-host responses after intestinal transplantation. Which antigens these TCRs recognize remains unknown. Assay used: immunoSEQ multiplex PCR; TCRdb lists only in-frame clones, some missing. Here the sample spans about 88,000 clones, about 94% being singletons. The sample here was unstimulated CD4+ T cells sorted from spleen or lymph node cells, taken before transplant. The receptors were gathered from a human donor who was the organ donor for an intestinal transplant.

J is TRBJ2-5 and V is TRBV5-1; D unclear. The CDR3 loop spans 14 amino acids. Trimming took off 3 bases at V and 4 bases at J, with 13 bases between the two ends. Germline V CDR1 and CDR2: SGHRS, YFSETQ. This chain's CDR3 is CASSSDLFLETQYF. The CDR3 DNA reads as TGCGCCAGCAGCTCGGACCTCTTTTTAGAGACCCAGTACTTC.

The V and J genes are TRBV28 and TRBJ2-7; D is possibly TRBD2 (7 bases). This CDR3 is 13 amino acids long. Trimming removed 6 bases from V and 4 bases from J, with 13 bases in between. The germline V gene has CDR1 MDHEN and CDR2 SYDVKM. The CDR3 protein is CASSPGGPYEQYF. CDR3 bases: TGTGCCAGCAGCCCGGGGGGCCCATACGAGCAGTACTTC.

This chain joins TRBV28 and TRBJ1-2; 9 bases fit TRBD1. The CDR3 runs to 16 residues. The V gene end was trimmed by 5 bases and the J gene end by 5 bases; junction bases not matched to a gene: 12. Germline CDR1 MDHEN, CDR2 SYDVKM. The CDR3 reads CASSVSPGQGVYGYTF. The CDR3 bases are TGTGCCAGCAGTGTCTCTCCGGGACAGGGCGTTTATGGCTACACCTTC.

This rearrangement joins TRBV27 to TRBJ1-6; a weak D match, TRBD1 (5 bases). This CDR3 comprises 14 residues. The germline CDR1 and CDR2 sequences are MNHEY and SMNVEV (reference sequence). Trimming removed 3 bases at V and 10 bases at J, with 13 bases between. CDR3 in DNA: TGTGCCAGCAGTTTCGGCCAGGGTCACTCACCCCTCCACTTT. The encoded protein is CASSFGQGHSPLHF.

The V and J genes are TRBV27 and TRBJ2-7, with 8 bases fitting TRBD1. The CDR3 runs to 14 residues. Per the germline V gene, CDR1 is MNHEY and CDR2 is SMNVEV (reference sequence). Germline trimming cut 6 bases from V and 1 base from J; bases unmatched to any gene: 5. The CDR3 protein is CASRDRDRSYEQYF. In nucleotides, the CDR3 is TGTGCCAGCAGGGACCGGGACAGGTCCTACGAGCAGTACTTC.

The chain couples TRBV6-1 to TRBJ2-7; D not certain. V lost 4 bases to trimming and J lost 4 bases, with 14 bases between them. From germline, CDR1 is MNHNS and CDR2 SASEGT. The CDR3 consists of 14 residues. In DNA form, the CDR3 reads TGTGCCAGCAGTGTGAGCCGGCTGGTATACGAGCAGTACTTC. Its protein product is CASSVSRLVYEQYF.

The chain joins TRBV4-1 to TRBJ1-5; perhaps TRBD1 as D (5 bases). This CDR3 has 17 residues. The germline V gene has CDR1 MGHRA and CDR2 YSYEKL. V was pared by 0 bases and J by 5 bases, with 17 bases between. CDR3 in amino acids: CASSQDLNSRAYQPQHF. CDR3 DNA: TGCGCCAGCAGCCAAGATCTGAATTCCAGGGCCTATCAGCCCCAGCATTTT.

This clone was counted a single time. The rearrangement uses TRBV19 and TRBJ2-3; 8 positions agree with TRBD1. V shed 2 bases, J shed 4 bases, and the junction held 5 bases outside the gene matches. Germline V gives CDR1 LNHDA, CDR2 SQIVND (reference sequence). The CDR3 runs 15 residues. Written as DNA, the CDR3 is TGTGCCAGTAGTATACAGGGGGCGAAGCCAGATACGCAGTATTTT. This translates into CASSIQGAKPDTQYF.

This clone was seen only a few times. This chain links TRBV6-1 with TRBJ1-1; D not resolved. From germline, CDR1 is MNHNS and CDR2 SASEGT. Trimming pared 1 base from V and 7 bases from J, leaving 7 bases between. This CDR3 has 12 amino acids. CDR3 in DNA: TGTGCCAGCAGTGAAGTAGGATTTGAAGCTTTCTTT. Its translation: CASSEVGFEAFF.

This chain links TRBV27 with TRBJ1-5; D perhaps matches TRBD1 (5 bases). Germline lookup yields CDR1 MNHEY and CDR2 SMNVEV (reference sequence). This CDR3 spans 15 amino acids. V shed 2 bases and J shed 4 bases, with 12 bases lying between them. CDR3: CASSLDGGFNQPQHF. In DNA, the CDR3 is TGTGCCAGCAGTTTAGATGGGGGATTTAATCAGCCCCAGCATTTT.

Here the CDR3 reads CASSVEVTVTGNTIYF. The CDR3 DNA is TGTGCCAGCAGCGTAGAAGTAACGGTTACAGGAAACACCATATATTTT. V is TRBV9 and J is TRBJ1-3; the D is unclear. Trimming cost V 0 bases and J 4 bases, with 14 bases left between them. This CDR3 region has 16 residues. Germline values: CDR1 SGDLS, CDR2 YYNGEE.

The chain links TRBV18 to TRBJ1-3; D is possibly TRBD1 (5 bases). With 2 bases removed from V and 2 bases from J, the gap between germline ends came to 10 bases. The CDR3 has 15 residues. The germline CDR1 and CDR2 sequences are KGHSH and LQKENI. CDR3 nucleotide sequence: TGTGCCAGCTCACCAGGGGCAACCGCTGGAAACACCATATATTTT. Protein: CASSPGATAGNTIYF.

The chain combines TRBV30 with TRBJ1-3, with 9 bases that match TRBD1. V trimming: 4 bases; J trimming: 2 bases; junction bases outside the gene matches: 6. Germline V gives CDR1 GTSNPN, CDR2 SVGIG (reference sequence). The CDR3 is made up of 15 amino acids. As DNA, the CDR3 is TGTGCCTGGAATCTGGGACAGGGTACTGGAAACACCATATATTTT. This codes for CAWNLGQGTGNTIYF.

V and J are TRBV15 and TRBJ2-1; D not certain. Germline V gene data show CDR1 as LNHNV and CDR2 as YYDKDF (reference sequence). The CDR3 extends over 13 amino acids. Trimming pared 1 base from V and 4 bases from J, leaving 5 bases between. CDR3 DNA: TGTGCCACCAGCAGAGTAGAGTACAATGAGCAGTTCTTC. The encoded protein is CATSRVEYNEQFF.

In nucleotides, the CDR3 is TGTGCCAGCAGTTTTGCAGCGGGGATTGGGAATTCACCCCTCCACTTT. It specifies CASSFAAGIGNSPLHF. The chain links TRBV27 to TRBJ1-6; D unresolved. The CDR3 extends over 16 amino acids. The V end lost 3 bases, the J end lost 7 bases, and 16 bases lay between the germline ends. CDR1 is MNHEY and CDR2 is SMNVEV in the germline V gene (reference sequence).

The chain carries TRBV5-4 and TRBJ2-3, with 9 bases lining up with TRBD2. This CDR3 contains 15 residues. V trimming: 0 bases; J trimming: 2 bases; junction bases outside the gene matches: 1. Germline V gene data show CDR1 as SGHNT and CDR2 as YYREEE (reference sequence). The CDR3 reads CASSLASGNTDTQYF. CDR3 DNA: TGTGCCAGCAGCTTGGCTAGCGGGAACACAGATACGCAGTATTTT.

This chain joins TRBV10-3 and TRBJ1-1; TRBD1 is a possible D gene (6 bases). Trimming removed 8 bases at V and 1 base at J, with 11 bases between. Germline-derived CDR1 and CDR2 are ENHRY and SYGVKD. The CDR3 contains 13 residues. CDR3 bases: TGTGCCATCGCGGACAGCAAGAACACTGAAGCTTTCTTT. Translated, it gives CAIADSKNTEAFF.

The CDR3 is CASILDGSSYNSPLHF. The CDR3 DNA is TGTGCCAGTATCTTGGACGGGAGCTCCTATAATTCACCCCTCCACTTT. The chain has TRBV19 and TRBJ1-6; D unresolved. CDR1 and CDR2 from the germline V gene are LNHDA and SQIVND (reference sequence). Trimming cost V 7 bases and J 0 bases, with 13 bases left between them. This CDR3 spans 16 amino acids.

The chain combines TRBV28 with TRBJ2-1; 9 nucleotides agree with TRBD2. This CDR3 is 17 amino acids long. Germline values: CDR1 MDHEN, CDR2 SYDVKM. The J segment lost 3 bases and the V segment lost 5 bases, leaving 11 bases of the junction unmatched. The CDR3 DNA is TGTGCCAGCAGTCCCAACCCGCGGGGGGGGATCTACAATGAGCAGTTCTTC. Translation: CASSPNPRGGIYNEQFF.

The chain carries TRBV28 and TRBJ1-2; D perhaps matches TRBD1 (6 bases). CDR1 and CDR2 (germline): MDHEN, SYDVKM. The CDR3 has 12 residues. V was pared by 7 bases and J by 4 bases, with 10 bases between. As DNA, the CDR3 is TGTGCCAGCACTTCGACAGGCTATGGCTACACCTTC. This encodes CASTSTGYGYTF.

The chain combines TRBV5-4 with TRBJ2-3; D is unclear. Trimming left V 0 bases short and J 1 base short, with 9 bases between. Germline CDR1 reads SGHNT; CDR2 reads YYREEE (reference sequence). The CDR3 spans 15 residues. The CDR3 spells CASSLDPGGTDTQYF. CDR3 DNA: TGTGCCAGCAGCTTGGACCCTGGAGGCACAGATACGCAGTATTTT.